This is a list of T cell receptor beta chains from one sample in a study of cytomegalovirus exposure and HLA in healthy donors. Assay used: immunoSEQ multiplex PCR; TCRdb lists only in-frame clones, some missing. The table lists around 150,000 clones, approximately 78% of them singletons. Specimen: PBMCs. The receptor source for this set is a girl under 10 years old in good health and CMV-seropositive. Each CDR3 is given with its conserved first and last residue. The D gene is left open where the match is weak. Size is stated for part of the rows, as once, few or many counts, or as a class when the clone is expanded.

clone size	D gene	V gene	J gene	CDR3 protein	CDR3 DNA
-	-	TRBV2	TRBJ1-1	CAAGRQPNTEAFF	TGTGCTGCAGGTAGACAGCCGAACACTGAAGCTTTCTTT
-	TRBD1	TRBV19	TRBJ1-5	CATDHRGQANQPQHF	TGTGCCACTGACCACAGGGGGCAGGCAAATCAGCCCCAGCATTTT
-	-	TRBV27	TRBJ2-1	CASSFWGRRLYNEQFF	TGTGCCAGCAGTTTTTGGGGGAGGCGCCTCTACAATGAGCAGTTCTTC
few	-	TRBV5-6	TRBJ2-2	CASRDLRVTGGELFF	TGTGCCAGCAGAGACCTCAGGGTAACGGGCGGGGAGCTGTTTTTT
few	TRBD1	TRBV25-1	TRBJ1-4	CASRTGEKLFF	TGTGCCAGCAGGACAGGGGAAAAACTGTTTTTT
-	-	TRBV5-1	TRBJ1-2	CASSARDYGYTF	TGCGCCAGCAGCGCCCGAGATTATGGCTACACCTTC
once	TRBD1	TRBV28	TRBJ2-3	CASSPRDRATQYF	TGTGCCAGCAGTCCCCGGGACAGGGCAACGCAGTATTTT
-	TRBD2	TRBV11-3	TRBJ2-3	CASSSRTGLAGTDTQYF	TGTGCCAGCAGCTCTAGAACGGGACTAGCGGGCACAGATACGCAGTATTTT
-	-	TRBV27	TRBJ2-2	CASSLYGGNKNTGELFF	TGTGCCAGCAGTTTATACGGCGGGAATAAGAACACCGGGGAGCTGTTTTTT
-	TRBD1	TRBV28	TRBJ2-2	CAVPAGEIASGTATGELFF	TGTGCCGTCCCCGCCGGTGAAATTGCCTCCGGGACAGCTACCGGGGAGCTGTTTTTT
-	-	TRBV5-1	TRBJ2-7	CASSLDGTAKTIWGEQYF	TGCGCCAGCAGCTTGGATGGGACTGCGAAGACGATATGGGGAGAGCAGTACTTC
-	TRBD2	TRBV9	TRBJ2-3	CASSVDGGSPDTQYF	TGTGCCAGCAGCGTAGATGGCGGGAGCCCAGATACGCAGTATTTT
-	-	TRBV15	TRBJ1-4	CATSLRGSRREKLFF	TGTGCCACCAGCCTTAGGGGGTCTCGACGCGAAAAACTGTTTTTT
few	TRBD2	TRBV4-1	TRBJ2-1	CASSQQPSGRGSYNEQFF	TGCGCCAGCAGCCAACAGCCCAGCGGGAGGGGTTCCTACAATGAGCAGTTCTTC
few	-	TRBV30	TRBJ1-6	CAWSVGGESPLHF	TGTGCCTGGAGTGTTGGCGGGGAATCACCCCTCCACTTT
once	TRBD2	TRBV11-2	TRBJ2-3	CASTIAGGRTDTQYF	TGTGCCAGCACCATAGCGGGAGGACGCACAGATACGCAGTATTTT
-	TRBD1	TRBV11-2	TRBJ2-1	CASSEGQGRGEQFF	TGTGCCAGCAGCGAAGGACAGGGACGGGGTGAGCAGTTCTTC
-	-	TRBV27	TRBJ1-1	CASTKGRGLNTEAFF	TGTGCCAGCACCAAAGGACGGGGATTGAACACTGAAGCTTTCTTT
-	TRBD2	TRBV10-1	TRBJ2-2	CATSGLAGEVGELFF	TGCGCCACCTCGGGTCTAGCGGGAGAGGTCGGGGAGCTGTTTTTT
once	-	TRBV29-1	TRBJ2-4	CSVERGTKNIQYF	TGCAGCGTTGAGAGGGGGACCAAAAACATTCAGTACTTC